The 10 T cell receptor beta chains listed next were all sequenced from one sample in a study of Tregs in tolerant kidney transplant recipients. Data came from immunoSEQ multiplex PCR; TCRdb stores just in-frame clones and leaves some out. This sample's clone table lists more than 6,000 clones. Mixed chimerism was transient after nonmyeloablative marrow transplants from related graft donors. Sample: CD4+ T cells from blood (PBMCs), taken 6 months after the transplant. Every receptor here comes from a human patient who received a combined kidney and bone marrow transplant. Certain T cells may be donor cells from the graft.

A note on this clone: The DNA ends 3 residues before the CDR3 does, and the rest of the CDR3 is filled in from the germline J gene. The gene calls are TRBV28 and TRBJ2-7; D uncertain. Trimming removed 3 bases from V and 2 bases from J, with 8 bases in between. CDR3 length equals 13 residues. In germline, CDR1 is MDHEN, CDR2 SYDVKM. CDR3 residues: CASSLNSPYEQYF. CDR3 bases read: TGTGCCAGCAGTTTGAACAGTCCCTACGAG. The full variable domain, its missing parts supplied by reference TRBV28 and TRBJ2-7, is DVKVTQSSRYLVKRTGEKVFLECVQDMDHENMFWYRQDPGLGLRLIYFSYDVKMKEKGDIPEGYSVSREKKERFSLILESASTNQTSMYLCASSLNSPYEQYFGPGTRLTVT.

This CDR3 is CASSPRWGQGGTDTQYF. CDR3 bases read: TGCGCCAGCAGCCCTCGGTGGGGACAGGGGGGAACAGATACG. The rearrangement uses TRBV4-1 and TRBJ2-3; 11 bases agree with TRBD1. Sequencing ends 3 residues short of the CDR3 end; the germline J gene provides the rest. CDR3 length: 17 residues. The V segment lost 4 bases and the J segment 3 bases; nucleotides outside the gene matches: 9. CDR1 MGHRA and CDR2 YSYEKL come from the germline V gene.

Remarks on this clone: The CDR3 extends 3 residues past the end of the read, so its final part is completed from the germline J gene. This chain connects TRBV19 to TRBJ2-4; TRBD2 aligns across 11 bases. There are 14 residues in the CDR3. CDR1 is LNHDA and CDR2 is SQIVND in the germline V gene (reference sequence). This CDR3 is CASSIIKTSGTQYF. The DNA read from the CDR3 is TGTGCCAGTAGTATAATAAAGACTAGCGGGACT.

Measured by frequency, this clone is medium-sized (0.01 to 0.1%). Read sequence stops 3 residues before the CDR3 end, and the germline J gene provides the missing end. The V and J genes are TRBV20-1 and TRBJ2-1, with 14 bases matching TRBD2. The V gene's germline CDR1 is DFQATT and CDR2 SNEGSKA (reference sequence). The CDR3 covers 14 residues. The V and J ends lost 3 bases and 9 bases, in that order; junction bases with no gene match: 4. This CDR3 is CSASSGLAGVEQFF. The CDR3 bases that were read are TGCAGTGCTAGCTCGGGACTAGCGGGAGTTGAG.

The CDR3 spells CASSFTSGLAFF. The DNA read from the CDR3 is TGTGCCAGCAGCTTTACTAGCGGATTA. V usage is TRBV7-2 and J usage is TRBJ1-1; no firm D call. Sequencing ends 3 residues short of the CDR3 end; the germline J gene provides the rest. Germline values: CDR1 SGHTA, CDR2 FQGNSA. The CDR3 covers 12 residues.

Note on this clone: The missing CDR3 end, 3 residues past where the read stops, is filled in from the germline J gene. The J gene is TRBJ1-2, the V gene TRBV7-2; D perhaps matches TRBD1 (6 bases). Germline values: CDR1 SGHTA, CDR2 FQGNSA. There are 15 residues in the CDR3. V was cut by 4 bases and J by 5 bases, with 17 bases left in between. The DNA read from the CDR3 is TGTGCCAGCAGCTCCAGCGGGGGCACCTTGTATGGC. Its protein product is CASSSSGGTLYG. The entire CDR3 protein is CASSSSGGTLYGYTF.

Comments on this clone: From the germline J gene comes the end of the CDR3, since the read stops 3 residues before it. V and J are TRBV14 and TRBJ2-6, with D tentatively TRBD2 (6 bases). CDR3 length: 16 residues. V lost 4 bases to trimming and J lost 2 bases, with 12 bases between them. From germline, CDR1 is SGHDN and CDR2 FVKESK. CDR3 DNA, as far as it was read: TGTGCCAGCAGCCCCAATTTAGCGGCTGGGGCCAACGTC. It specifies CASSPNLAAGANV. The whole CDR3 protein reads CASSPNLAAGANVLTF.

Considering frequency, this clone is medium-sized. The CDR3 extends 3 residues past the end of the read, so its final part is completed from the germline J gene. The rearrangement uses TRBV20-1 and TRBJ2-2; 10 bases align to TRBD2. The CDR3 has 15 amino acids. CDR1 is DFQATT, CDR2 SNEGSKA, per germline (reference sequence). The V gene end was trimmed by 6 bases and the J gene end by 6 bases; junction bases not matched to a gene: 10. CDR3 sequence reads: CSAPTSGISSGELFF. The part of the CDR3 DNA that was read is TGCAGTGCGCCTACTAGCGGGATATCGTCCGGGGAG.

Note on this clone: The read halts 3 residues ahead of the CDR3 end, with the missing end drawn from the germline J gene. The chain uses TRBV20-1 and TRBJ1-2, with a possible D match to TRBD1 (6 bases). Germline loops: CDR1 DFQATT, CDR2 SNEGSKA (reference sequence). This CDR3 contains 13 residues. CDR3 bases read: TGCACCACTACGACAGGCGCTAACTATGGC. Translating it yields CTTTTGANYG. The entire CDR3 protein is CTTTTGANYGYTF.

In the case of this clone: The CDR3 end lies 3 residues beyond the end of the read and is filled in from the germline J gene. This chain joins TRBV20-1 and TRBJ1-5; 9 positions agree with TRBD1. The CDR3 totals 15 residues. Germline V gene sequence: CDR1 DFQATT, CDR2 SNEGSKA (reference sequence). V lost 5 bases, J lost 2 bases, and 7 bases stayed unmatched. The DNA read from the CDR3 is TGCAGTGCTGAGACGGGACAGGGAGGCAATCAGCCC. This translates into CSAETGQGGNQP. The complete CDR3 protein is CSAETGQGGNQPQHF.